Each of the 5 T cell receptor beta chains below was sequenced from the same sample in a study of cytomegalovirus exposure and HLA in healthy donors. PCR primers comprised 60 Vbeta and 13 Jbeta primers. The data were produced by immunoSEQ multiplex PCR, yet TCRdb's version contains in-frame clones alone and is incomplete. In all, the sample yields about 53,000 clones. Source material: PBMCs. These TCRs come from a woman aged 18-29 years in good health and CMV-seronegative.

J is TRBJ1-4 and V is TRBV5-1; D gene unclear. The CDR3 has 16 residues. Trimming shortened V by 1 base and J by 6 bases, and 16 bases separated the two germline ends. CDR1 SGHRS and CDR2 YFSETQ come from the germline V gene. This chain's CDR3 is CASSLIGVGEHEKLFF. The CDR3 nucleotides read TGCGCCAGCAGCTTGATCGGGGTCGGGGAACATGAAAAACTGTTTTTT.

V and J are TRBV21-1 and TRBJ1-5; the table assigns TRBD1, which was not confirmed against the DNA. TRBV21-1 constitutes a pseudogene. This CDR3 contains 13 residues. DNA for the CDR3: TGTGCCAGCAGGACAGGGAGCAATCAGCCCCAGCATTTT. It yields the protein CASRTGSNQPQHF.

V is TRBV18 and J is TRBJ2-3; 10 bases are a match to TRBD1. V was pared by 1 base and J by 3 bases, with 4 bases of the junction left unmatched. Per the germline V gene, CDR1 is KGHSH and CDR2 is LQKENI. The CDR3 contains 16 residues. CDR3 DNA sequence: TGTGCCAGCTCACCACTGGTGGGACAGGGGACAGATACGCAGTATTTT. Amino acid sequence: CASSPLVGQGTDTQYF.

The chain employs TRBV2 and TRBJ1-4; 9 nucleotides line up with TRBD1. Per germline, CDR1 SNHLY and CDR2 FYNNEI. Trimming cost V 7 bases and J 6 bases; bases outside gene matches: 3. This CDR3 region has 13 residues. The DNA of the CDR3 is TGTGCCAGCAATGGGGACAGGGATGAAAAACTGTTTTTT. This sequence encodes CASNGDRDEKLFF.

The chain has TRBV7-2 and TRBJ2-3; D gene uncertain. CDR3 size: 11 residues. V shed 5 bases and J shed 2 bases, with 2 bases lying between them. Germline V gene sequence: CDR1 SGHTA, CDR2 FQGNSA. The CDR3 DNA reads TGTGCCAGCAGCCACACAGATACGCAGTATTTT. Translated, it gives CASSHTDTQYF.